There are a few counts of the clone carrying this TCR beta chain. The V gene lost 1 base and the J gene lost 7 bases, with 10 bases spanning the gap. This CDR3 comprises 13 residues. From germline, CDR1 is MNHEY and CDR2 SMNVEV (reference sequence). The source of the sample is a study of T-cell reconstitution after alpha-beta-depleted transplantation in children. During its preparation, the TCRbeta library received unique molecular identifiers. TCRdb reprocessed the PCR reads with MiXCR, giving one entry per CDR3 protein. Of approximately 520,000 distinct CDR3 sequences listed, around a third are singletons.

The chain links TRBV27 to TRBJ1-1; D unresolved. Material: PBMCs from the stem cell graft donor, obtained from the stem cell graft. The TCR originated in a human donor who donated a stem cell graft to a child with aplastic anemia. CDR3 in amino acids: CASSLLQAGEAFF. For the CDR3, the DNA is TGTGCCAGCAGTTTATTACAAGCGGGTGAAGCTTTCTTT.